Detailed here is one T cell receptor beta chain. Its antigen remains undetermined. Per-base qualities were not stored, and no clone one base away is much larger. Inclusive of the bounding cysteine and phenylalanine, the CDR3 is 18 residues long. The kept DNA is CDR3 alone, 54 bases in frame from the first base. Between the V and J ends, shortened by 2 bases and 4 bases respectively, the junction contains 24 bases. Reading the germline V gene gives CDR1 MNHNS and CDR2 SASEGT. TCRbeta CDR3 regions were amplified from genomic DNA using the immunoSEQ Assay, a bias-controlled multiplex PCR. The paper's data handling went like this. The number of nucleated cells in each sample was estimated from the amplification of reference gene primers within the assay. To quantify the absolute abundance of each unique TCRbeta CDR3 rearrangement, sequence reads were collapsed and filtered. For each sample, productive Simpson clonality was calculated as the square root of Simpson's diversity index over productive rearrangements. TCRdb obtained this table from immuneACCESS and retained in-frame rearrangements with V and J assigned. These tables miss some clones; where compared with another copy, unresolved V genes account for less than half of the shortfall, and the remainder is unexplained. That table furnishes V, J and clone size, whereas the DNA furnished D and trimming. Recorded for this sample are some 260,000 clones; approximately 89% of them occurred a single time. The top ten constitute roughly a tenth of the sample.

At one collaborating source in Seattle, patients were enrolled during active infection and were followed longitudinally through the course of disease. Whole blood was collected in K2EDTA tubes by collaborating institutions according to the institutions' own protocols. For TCRbeta analysis, collaborator samples were shipped as frozen whole blood, as isolated PBMCs, or as DNA extracted from either sample type. This specimen comes from a study of blood T cell repertoires in COVID-19 (dated by TCRdb to 2018 to 2020). A note on the overall study: Samples from collaborators originated in the United States, Italy and Spain and spanned both the acute and convalescent phases of COVID-19. The prospective study material was composed of cDNA or gDNA derived from T cells, B-cell-depleted T cells, or PBMCs. Deeply sampled blood TCRbeta repertoires from subjects exposed to, actively infected with, or recovered from COVID-19 were included in the dataset. A freely available public database, intended as a resource for researchers studying the immune response to SARS-CoV-2, is where the repertoires were released. Samples came from the ongoing ImmuneRACE study (first 160 participants) plus 1,254 subjects from 6 global collaborators. Sample metadata almost always included a de-identified subject ID, COVID-19 status, age in years and sex. HLA class I and class II types, where available, came from metadata supplied by the sample provider rather than from assay-based typing. On the study overall, not on this receptor specifically: The quantity of clinical and demographic metadata differed by source and by participant and was supplied without curation.

The source is a woman between 65 and 79 years old with COVID-19, enrolled during active disease. The source material was peripheral blood. The rearrangement combines TRBV6-1 with TRBJ2-7, with a tentative D gene TRBD1 over 6 matching bases. The base sequence is TGTGCCAGCAGTGAAAGGGGCCCCGAGTGGGTGGGACAATACGAGCAGTACTTC. This yields the protein CASSERGPEWVGQYEQYF.